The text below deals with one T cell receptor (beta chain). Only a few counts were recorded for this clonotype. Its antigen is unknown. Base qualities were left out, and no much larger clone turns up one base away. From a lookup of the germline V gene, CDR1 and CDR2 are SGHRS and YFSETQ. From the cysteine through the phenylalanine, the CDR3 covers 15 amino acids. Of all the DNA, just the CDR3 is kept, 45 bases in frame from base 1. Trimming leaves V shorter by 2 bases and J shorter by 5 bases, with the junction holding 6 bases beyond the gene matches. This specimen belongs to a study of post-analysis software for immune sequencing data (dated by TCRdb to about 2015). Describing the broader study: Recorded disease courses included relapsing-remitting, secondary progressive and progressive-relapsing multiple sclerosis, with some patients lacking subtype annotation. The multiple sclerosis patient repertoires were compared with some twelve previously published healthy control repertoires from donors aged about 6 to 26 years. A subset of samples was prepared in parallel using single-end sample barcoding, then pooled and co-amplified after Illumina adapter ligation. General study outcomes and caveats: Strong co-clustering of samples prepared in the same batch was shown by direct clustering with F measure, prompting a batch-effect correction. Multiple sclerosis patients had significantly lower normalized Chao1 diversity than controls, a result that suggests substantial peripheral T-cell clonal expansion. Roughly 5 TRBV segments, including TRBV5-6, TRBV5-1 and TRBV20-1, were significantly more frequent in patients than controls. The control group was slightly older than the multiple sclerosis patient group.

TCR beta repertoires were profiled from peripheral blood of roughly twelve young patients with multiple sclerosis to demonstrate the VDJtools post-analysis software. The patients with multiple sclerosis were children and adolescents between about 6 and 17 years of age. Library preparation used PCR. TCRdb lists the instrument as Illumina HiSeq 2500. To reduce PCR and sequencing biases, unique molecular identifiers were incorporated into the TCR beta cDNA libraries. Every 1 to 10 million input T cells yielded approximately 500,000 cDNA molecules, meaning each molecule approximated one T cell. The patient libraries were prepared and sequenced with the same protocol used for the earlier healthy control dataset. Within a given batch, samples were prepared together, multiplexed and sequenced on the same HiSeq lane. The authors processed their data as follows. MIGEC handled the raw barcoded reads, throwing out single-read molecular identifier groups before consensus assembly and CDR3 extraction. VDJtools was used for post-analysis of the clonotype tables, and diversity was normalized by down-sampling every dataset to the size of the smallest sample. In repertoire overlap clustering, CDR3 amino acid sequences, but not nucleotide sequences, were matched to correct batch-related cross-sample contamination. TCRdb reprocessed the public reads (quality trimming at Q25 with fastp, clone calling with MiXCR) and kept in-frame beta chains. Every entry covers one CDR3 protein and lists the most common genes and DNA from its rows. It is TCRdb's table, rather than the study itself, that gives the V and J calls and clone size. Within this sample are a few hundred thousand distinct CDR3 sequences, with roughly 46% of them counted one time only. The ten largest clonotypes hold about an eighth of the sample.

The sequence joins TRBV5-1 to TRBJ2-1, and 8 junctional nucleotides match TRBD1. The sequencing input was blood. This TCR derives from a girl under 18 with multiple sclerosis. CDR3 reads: CASSLTGGINNEQFF. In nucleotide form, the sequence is TGCGCCAGCAGCTTAACAGGGGGGATCAACAATGAGCAGTTCTTC.